These 32 T cell receptor beta chains were sequenced from one sample in a study of shared clonotypes between healthy human individuals. TCRdb keeps only in-frame clones here, not all; method: immunoSEQ multiplex PCR. Altogether about 1.1 million clones are present, about 72% being singletons, with the ten largest covering 0.89%. The sample was memory CD4+ T cells from PBMCs. Specified subset: CD45RA-negative fraction. All receptors derive from a man younger than 35 in good health. Some clones in this sample may be carry-over from other donors' samples.

V gene TRBV4-2 combines with J gene TRBJ2-3; 10 bases agree with TRBD2. The germline V gene has CDR1 LGHNA and CDR2 YNFKEQ. The CDR3 sequence is 16 residues long. V dropped 4 bases and J dropped 1; count of bases not matched to a gene: 5. DNA for the CDR3: TGTGCCAGCAGCCTTGGACTAGCGGAAGGCACAGATACGCAGTATTTT. Translated: CASSLGLAEGTDTQYF.

Here the CDR3 reads CASSDQGLGLETQYF. The CDR3 bases are TGTGCCAGCAGTGATCAGGGCCTAGGACTAGAGACCCAGTACTTC. The chain has TRBV2 and TRBJ2-5; D may correspond to TRBD1 or TRBD2 (5 bases each). This CDR3 has 15 residues. From germline, CDR1 is SNHLY and CDR2 FYNNEI. V was trimmed by 3 bases and J by 4 bases, leaving 15 bases between them.

This clone was counted a few times. The chain has TRBV4-2 and TRBJ2-7; the D gene is possibly TRBD1 (6 bases). CDR1 is LGHNA and CDR2 is YNFKEQ in the germline V gene. V lost 1 base and J 0 bases, leaving 16 bases between the germline ends. The CDR3 loop spans 17 amino acids. CDR3 sequence (DNA): TGTGCCAGCAGCCAAGTACGAGGACAGTCTCTCTCCTACGAGCAGTACTTC. Its translation: CASSQVRGQSLSYEQYF.

The chain links TRBV5-1 to TRBJ2-1, with 10 bases fitting TRBD1. The CDR3 loop spans 16 amino acids. V gave up 4 bases and J gave up 6 bases; unmatched junction bases: 10. Germline CDR1 is SGHRS and CDR2 is YFSETQ. The CDR3 DNA sequence: TGCGCCAGCAGCATATCCGGGACAGGGGCTGGCAATGAGCAGTTCTTC. Encoded protein: CASSISGTGAGNEQFF.

This sequence joins TRBV4-2 and TRBJ2-1, with 10 bases aligning to TRBD2. This CDR3 has 16 amino acids. Germline assignment: CDR1 LGHNA and CDR2 YNFKEQ. The junction had 6 bases not matched to a gene; V was cut back by 1 base and J by 6 bases. The chain's CDR3 is CASSQVFGTSANEQFF. The CDR3 nucleotides read TGTGCCAGCAGCCAAGTTTTCGGGACTAGCGCCAATGAGCAGTTCTTC.

The table lists this clone with a count of one. The chain has TRBV2 and TRBJ2-3, with unresolved D. There are 12 residues in the CDR3. Germline lookup yields CDR1 SNHLY and CDR2 FYNNEI. Trimming took off 7 bases at V and 7 bases at J, with 12 bases between the two ends. The CDR3 DNA sequence: TGTGCCAGCACTGAGGTGGGAAATACGCAGTATTTT. This codes for CASTEVGNTQYF.

This sequence joins TRBV5-1 and TRBJ2-5; perhaps D is TRBD1 or TRBD2 (6 bases each). Per the germline V gene, CDR1 is SGHRS and CDR2 is YFSETQ. The CDR3 is made up of 14 amino acids. V shed 4 bases and J shed 3 bases, with 13 bases lying between them. The CDR3 sequence is CASSEQGLEETQYF. The DNA for the CDR3 is TGCGCCAGCAGCGAACAGGGACTTGAAGAGACCCAGTACTTC. Based on the CDR3 plus reference TRBV5-1 and TRBJ2-5, the full variable domain is KAGVTQTPRYLIKTRGQQVTLSCSPISGHRSVSWYQQTPGQGLQFLFEYFSETQRNKGNFPGRFSGRQFSNSRSEMNVSTLELGDSALYLCASSEQGLEETQYFGPGTRLLVL.

V gene TRBV5-1 combines with J gene TRBJ2-3; 11 bases fit TRBD1. Germline V gives CDR1 SGHRS, CDR2 YFSETQ. Unmatched junction bases numbered 3, after V lost 0 bases and J lost 0 bases. There are 17 residues in the CDR3. This CDR3 reads CASSLGTGGFSTDTQYF. In DNA, the CDR3 is TGCGCCAGCAGCTTGGGGACAGGGGGCTTCAGCACAGATACGCAGTATTTT.

The CDR3 sequence is CASSQGLAGVGETQYF. CDR3 nucleotide sequence: TGTGCCAGCAGCCAGGGACTAGCGGGAGTGGGAGAGACCCAGTACTTC. This sequence joins TRBV11-3 and TRBJ2-5, with TRBD2 identical over 14 bases. V dropped 5 bases and J dropped 4; count of bases not matched to a gene: 6. This CDR3 region has 16 residues. Per germline, CDR1 SGHNT and CDR2 YENEEA.

This clone was observed a single time. The gene calls are TRBV4-2 and TRBJ2-7; D may be TRBD2 (5 bases). V gave up 0 bases and J gave up 4 bases, with 13 bases separating them. Germline values: CDR1 LGHNA, CDR2 YNFKEQ. The CDR3 extends over 15 amino acids. This CDR3 is CASSQDTGMGYEQYF. In nucleotides, the CDR3 is TGTGCCAGCAGCCAAGATACGGGGATGGGGTACGAGCAGTACTTC.

The genes are TRBV5-4 and TRBJ2-3, with D maybe TRBD1 (5 bases). Trimming removed 4 bases at V and 3 bases at J, with 9 bases between. CDR3 length: 13 residues. CDR1 SGHNT and CDR2 YYREEE come from the germline V gene (reference sequence). The DNA for the CDR3 is TGTGCCAGCAGCAACGACAGAACAGATACGCAGTATTTT. Protein sequence: CASSNDRTDTQYF. Complete variable domain (other parts from reference TRBV5-4 and TRBJ2-3): ETGVTQSPTHLIKTRGQQVTLRCSSQSGHNTVSWYQQALGQGPQFIFQYYREEENGRGNFPPRFSGLQFPNYSSELNVNALELDDSALYLCASSNDRTDTQYFGPGTRLTVL.

The chain links TRBV6-1 to TRBJ1-5; 8 nucleotides agree with TRBD1. The CDR3 totals 13 residues. J was trimmed by 5 bases and V by 6 bases; bases with no gene match: 3. CDR1 is MNHNS and CDR2 is SASEGT in the germline V gene. CDR3 sequence: CASRTTGDQPQHF. CDR3 coding DNA: TGTGCCAGCAGGACGACAGGGGATCAGCCCCAGCATTTT.

This sequence joins TRBV5-4 and TRBJ2-7; possibly TRBD1 for D (5 bases). The CDR3 consists of 14 residues. The germline V and J ends were trimmed by 0 bases and 0 bases, with 7 bases remaining between them. Germline V gene lookup returns CDR1 SGHNT and CDR2 YYREEE (reference sequence). CDR3 nucleotides: TGTGCCAGCAGCTTGGGCCAGGGCTCCTACGAGCAGTACTTC. This encodes CASSLGQGSYEQYF.

This sequence joins TRBV10-3 and TRBJ2-3, with 7 bases lining up with TRBD2. Germline lookup yields CDR1 ENHRY and CDR2 SYGVKD. The trim removed 6 bases at V and 1 base at J, leaving 28 bases unmatched. This CDR3 spans 22 amino acids. The CDR3 region is CAISSWGGTTQESSVGTDTQYF. CDR3 in DNA: TGTGCCATCAGCAGCTGGGGGGGGACTACCCAGGAAAGCTCAGTAGGCACAGATACGCAGTATTTT.

J is TRBJ2-3 and V is TRBV2; tentatively, D is TRBD2 (5 bases). V was trimmed by 4 bases and J by 2 bases, leaving 10 bases between them. This CDR3 spans 14 amino acids. Germline-derived CDR1 and CDR2 are SNHLY and FYNNEI. CDR3 DNA: TGTGCCAGCAGTGCCCTGACTAACACAGATACGCAGTATTTT. This codes for CASSALTNTDTQYF.

This clone was counted at least ten times. The chain couples TRBV6-5 to TRBJ2-1; D is perhaps TRBD2 (7 bases). The CDR3 is made up of 15 amino acids. The V end was cut by 6 bases, the J end by 4 bases, with 16 bases between. Germline assignment: CDR1 MNHEY and CDR2 SVGAGI. The DNA for the CDR3 is TGTGCCAGCAGCCGACGGGGGCGGGGGTACAATGAGCAGTTCTTC. It specifies CASSRRGRGYNEQFF.

The table lists this clone with a few counts. This rearrangement joins TRBV2 to TRBJ2-5; D perhaps matches TRBD2 (5 bases). Germline V CDR1 and CDR2: SNHLY, FYNNEI. V gave up 8 bases and J gave up 0 bases, with 13 bases separating them. The CDR3 extends over 14 amino acids. The CDR3 is CASPRDLNQETQYF. The CDR3 DNA sequence: TGTGCCAGCCCCCGGGATTTGAACCAAGAGACCCAGTACTTC. Full variable domain (remainder filled in from reference TRBV2 and TRBJ2-5): EPEVTQTPSHQVTQMGQEVILRCVPISNHLYFYWYRQILGQKVEFLVSFYNNEISEKSEIFDDQFSVERPDGSNFTLKIRSTKLEDSAMYFCASPRDLNQETQYFGPGTRLLVL.

This clone was detected a few times. An end of the junction differs from the germline gene, which may be a read error. The V and J genes are TRBV14 and TRBJ2-5, with D possibly matching TRBD1 (6 bases). The length of the CDR3 is 12 residues. Germline lookup yields CDR1 SGHDN and CDR2 FVKESK. Here the CDR3 reads CASSKFQGPRDF. The CDR3 DNA reads TGTGCCAGCAGCAAATTCCAGGGGCCCAGGGACTTC.

This clone has only one observation. The V gene is TRBV7-7, the J gene TRBJ2-5; 10 nucleotides match TRBD2. The ends lost 4 bases at V and 4 bases at J; junction bases unmatched: 3. The germline CDR1 and CDR2 sequences are SSHAT and FNYEAQ (reference sequence). The CDR3 spans 14 residues. The CDR3 DNA is TGTGCCAGCAGCTACAGCGGGAGGGGAGAGACCCAGTACTTC. This encodes CASSYSGRGETQYF.

This clone was counted between two and nine times. The sample contains more than one DNA sequence encoding this CDR3. The rearrangement joins TRBV7-9 to TRBJ1-5, with D tentatively TRBD1 (5 bases). V was trimmed by 5 bases and J by 4 bases, leaving 9 bases between them. The CDR3 loop spans 13 amino acids. Germline values: CDR1 SEHNR, CDR2 FQNEAQ (reference sequence). The CDR3 DNA reads as TGTGCCAGCAGCCTTGACAGTAATCAGCCCCAGCATTTT. This sequence encodes CASSLDSNQPQHF.

The chain links TRBV11-2 to TRBJ2-2; perhaps TRBD2 as D (6 bases). Trimming took 3 bases from V and 0 from J, leaving 11 bases between them. This CDR3 contains 16 residues. CDR1 and CDR2 from the germline V gene are SGHAT and FQNNGV. CDR3 in amino acids: CASSLRGNANTGELFF. The DNA for the CDR3 is TGTGCCAGCAGCTTGCGGGGAAACGCGAACACCGGGGAGCTGTTTTTT.

The chain recombines TRBV7-3 with TRBJ2-1, with 7 bases lining up with TRBD2. V gave up 5 bases and J gave up 8 bases; unmatched junction bases: 15. The CDR3 length is 16 residues. The germline gives CDR1 SGHTA, CDR2 FQGTGA. In DNA form, the CDR3 reads TGTGCCAGCAGCCTAGATAGCGGACTAGGCGGCGATGAGCAGTTCTTC. It codes for CASSLDSGLGGDEQFF. The full variable domain, completed using reference TRBV7-3 and TRBJ2-1, is GAGVSQTPSNKVTEKGKYVELRCDPISGHTALYWYRQSLGQGPEFLIYFQGTGAADDSGLPNDRFFAVRPEGSVSTLKIQRTERGDSAVYLCASSLDSGLGGDEQFFGPGTRLTVL.

V and J are TRBV5-1 and TRBJ1-1; D perhaps matches TRBD1 (5 bases). The CDR3 contains 14 residues. The V gene's germline CDR1 is SGHRS and CDR2 YFSETQ. V shed 4 bases and J shed 0 bases, with 10 bases lying between them. CDR3 loop: CASSEGHMNTEAFF. In DNA, the CDR3 is TGCGCCAGCAGCGAAGGACACATGAACACTGAAGCTTTCTTT.

This rearrangement joins TRBV18 to TRBJ2-1; 9 bases are shared with TRBD2. This CDR3 is 13 amino acids long. Per the germline V gene, CDR1 is KGHSH and CDR2 is LQKENI. V shed 4 bases and J 10 bases; nucleotides not matched to a gene: 5. This CDR3 reads CASSRTSEGEQFF. CDR3 nucleotides: TGTGCCAGCTCACGGACTAGCGAGGGGGAGCAGTTCTTC. The whole variable domain, filled in from reference TRBV18 and TRBJ2-1, reads NAGVMQNPRHLVRRRGQEARLRCSPMKGHSHVYWYRQLPEEGLKFMVYLQKENIIDESGMPKERFSAEFPKEGPSILRIQQVVRGDSAAYFCASSRTSEGEQFFGPGTRLTVL.

Points on this clone: A read error is likely here: a far larger clone is one base away. CDR3 DNA: TGCAGCGGACGGTTAGGAGAGACCCAGTACTTC. Protein: CSGRLGETQYF. This chain uses TRBV20-1 with TRBJ2-5; D remains unclear. The CDR3 is made up of 11 amino acids. The germline V gene encodes CDR1 DFQATT and CDR2 SNEGSKA (reference sequence).

CDR3 residues: CASSLSTAGANVLTF. In DNA form, the CDR3 reads TGCGCCAGCAGCTTGTCCACCGCTGGGGCCAACGTCCTGACTTTC. The chain uses TRBV5-1 and TRBJ2-6; D gene unclear. V lost 1 base and J 2 bases, leaving 7 bases between the germline ends. Germline assignment: CDR1 SGHRS and CDR2 YFSETQ. The CDR3 length is 15 residues. Using reference TRBV5-1 and TRBJ2-6 for the parts outside the CDR3, the full variable domain is KAGVTQTPRYLIKTRGQQVTLSCSPISGHRSVSWYQQTPGQGLQFLFEYFSETQRNKGNFPGRFSGRQFSNSRSEMNVSTLELGDSALYLCASSLSTAGANVLTFGAGSRLTVL.

A few counts support this clone. The V gene is TRBV6-1, the J gene TRBJ1-5; no definite D call. CDR3 length: 13 residues. Germline CDR1 and CDR2: MNHNS and SASEGT. The germline V and J ends were trimmed by 6 bases and 7 bases, with 13 bases remaining between them. This chain's CDR3 is CASSGSFGQPQHF. CDR3 DNA: TGTGCCAGCAGCGGATCTTTCGGGCAGCCCCAGCATTTT.

This clone appeared a few times. V and J are TRBV7-2 and TRBJ2-1, with D perhaps matching TRBD2 (5 bases). This CDR3 is 15 amino acids long. Germline CDR1 reads SGHTA; CDR2 reads FQGNSA. V dropped 0 bases and J dropped 3 bases, with 9 bases sitting between them. CDR3 bases: TGTGCCAGCAGCTTAGCTTTCGGGGTCTACAATGAGCAGTTCTTC. Translating gives CASSLAFGVYNEQFF. Full variable domain (outside the CDR3, taken from reference TRBV7-2 and TRBJ2-1): GAGVSQSPSNKVTEKGKDVELRCDPISGHTALYWYRQSLGQGLEFLIYFQGNSAPDKSGLPSDRFSAERTGGSVSTLTIQRTQQEDSAVYLCASSLAFGVYNEQFFGPGTRLTVL.

This clone has just one count. The rearrangement uses TRBV9 and TRBJ2-1; 8 bases agree with TRBD2. The CDR3 has 15 residues. Germline CDR1 reads SGDLS; CDR2 reads YYNGEE. Losses at the gene ends were 2 bases for V and 6 bases for J; bases not matched to a gene: 7. DNA of the CDR3: TGTGCCAGCAGCGTCGGGGCCCTAGCGGGCAATGAGCAGTTCTTC. This translates into CASSVGALAGNEQFF.

This chain's CDR3 is CASSLNRGRQETQYF. CDR3 in DNA: TGTGCCAGCAGCTTAAACAGGGGGCGTCAAGAGACCCAGTACTTC. V and J are TRBV5-4 and TRBJ2-5, with 9 bases lining up with TRBD1. The CDR3 is 15 residues long. Germline V gene data show CDR1 as SGHNT and CDR2 as YYREEE (reference sequence). After removal of 2 bases from V and 2 bases from J, the junction contained 4 bases not matched to a gene.

This rearrangement joins TRBV9 to TRBJ2-5; TRBD1 agrees at 8 bases. The CDR3 has 15 amino acids. V lost 0 bases to trimming and J lost 2 bases; unmatched junction nucleotides: 3. Germline V lookup: CDR1 SGDLS, CDR2 YYNGEE. As DNA, the CDR3 is TGTGCCAGCAGCGTAGGGGGGGACAGGCAAGAGACCCAGTACTTC. This translates into CASSVGGDRQETQYF.

This rearrangement joins TRBV5-1 to TRBJ2-3; D gene unclear. Trimming removed 4 bases at V and 6 bases at J, with 9 bases between. The CDR3 runs to 12 residues. From germline, CDR1 is SGHRS and CDR2 YFSETQ. CDR3 coding DNA: TGCGCCAGCAGCGCCTCTAGGGATACGCAGTATTTT. It codes for CASSASRDTQYF.